Shown below are 18 T cell receptor beta chains from a single sample sequenced in a study of technical replicates of blood from a few donors. TCRdb's copy holds only in-frame clones and misses some; the assay was immunoSEQ multiplex PCR. The sample lists roughly 100,000 clones, approximately 96% seen once, with less than 0.45% in the top ten. The source material was T cells isolated from PBMCs. The receptors here all came from a human donor in good health.

The rearrangement uses TRBV6-1 and TRBJ1-1, with a tentative D call TRBD1 (6 bases). CDR3 size: 11 residues. Germline CDR1 reads MNHNS; CDR2 reads SASEGT. V was cut by 9 bases and J by 3 bases, with 8 bases left in between. The CDR3 protein is CASTGYTEAFF. The CDR3, as DNA: TGTGCCAGTACAGGGTACACTGAAGCTTTCTTT.

CDR3 DNA sequence: TGTGCCAGCAGCTTAGAGGGGCCCGCAACTTACGAGCAGTACTTC. Its translation is CASSLEGPATYEQYF. The chain has TRBV7-9 and TRBJ2-7; possible D gene TRBD1, 5 bases. Germline-derived CDR1 and CDR2 are SEHNR and FQNEAQ (reference sequence). V was pared by 1 base and J by 4 bases, with 14 bases between. The CDR3 is made up of 15 amino acids.

The chain uses TRBV2 and TRBJ1-4; perhaps TRBD1 as D (5 bases). Trimming took 3 bases from V and 1 from J, leaving 12 bases between them. This CDR3 region has 16 residues. Germline assignment: CDR1 SNHLY and CDR2 FYNNEI. The CDR3 nucleotides read TGTGCCAGCAGTGATTTAGGGGAAGGAACTAATGAAAAACTGTTTTTT. It translates to CASSDLGEGTNEKLFF.

CDR3 nucleotide sequence: TGTGCCAGCAGCTACCCCCTTCGACTGGCGGTTGAGGTGGAGAATGAGCAGTTCTTC. It is translated as CASSYPLRLAVEVENEQFF. The chain recombines TRBV5-5 with TRBJ2-1; D is ambiguous. V lost 3 bases, J lost 7 bases, and 29 bases lay in between. This CDR3 has 19 amino acids. CDR1 is SGHKS and CDR2 is YYEKEE in the germline V gene (reference sequence). The full variable domain, its missing parts supplied by reference TRBV5-5 and TRBJ2-1, is DAGVTQSPTHLIKTRGQQVTLRCSPISGHKSVSWYQQVLGQGPQFIFQYYEKEERGRGNFPDRFSARQFPNYSSELNVNALLLGDSALYLCASSYPLRLAVEVENEQFFGPGTRLTVL.

J is TRBJ2-1 and V is TRBV5-1; D is perhaps TRBD1 (5 bases). V dropped 2 bases and J dropped 10 bases, with 10 bases sitting between them. CDR3 length: 12 residues. The germline gives CDR1 SGHRS, CDR2 YFSETQ. CDR3 nucleotide sequence: TGCGCCAGCAGCTTAACAGGTACGGAGCAGTTCTTC. Residues: CASSLTGTEQFF.

The genes are TRBV6-6 and TRBJ1-1; D may be TRBD1 (5 bases). The germline V gene has CDR1 MNHNY and CDR2 SVGAGI (reference sequence). V lost 3 bases and J 3 bases, leaving 17 bases between the germline ends. CDR3 length equals 16 residues. The CDR3 coding sequence is TGTGCCAGCAGTTATGTAGTTTGGGGCCAGGACACTGAAGCTTTCTTT. Translation: CASSYVVWGQDTEAFF.

The chain links TRBV6-5 to TRBJ1-2; a weak D match, TRBD1 (6 bases). There are 14 residues in the CDR3. Germline CDR1 and CDR2: MNHEY and SVGAGI. Trimming pared 6 bases from V and 6 bases from J, leaving 17 bases between. This CDR3 is CASRGIEGDHGYTF. The CDR3 nucleotides read TGTGCCAGCAGGGGAATTGAGGGGGACCATGGCTACACCTTC.

CDR3 amino acids: CASSPPGRRETQYF. CDR3 DNA: TGTGCCAGCAGCCCACCAGGGAGGCGGGAGACCCAGTACTTC. The chain carries TRBV7-2 and TRBJ2-5; tentative D call: TRBD2 (6 bases). V was clipped by 5 bases and J by 5 bases, with 15 bases between them. CDR1 is SGHTA, CDR2 FQGNSA, per germline. This CDR3 is built from 14 residues. Based on the CDR3 plus reference TRBV7-2 and TRBJ2-5, the full variable domain is GAGVSQSPSNKVTEKGKDVELRCDPISGHTALYWYRQSLGQGLEFLIYFQGNSAPDKSGLPSDRFSAERTGGSVSTLTIQRTQQEDSAVYLCASSPPGRRETQYFGPGTRLLVL.

The V gene is TRBV28, the J gene TRBJ1-5; 7 nucleotides align to TRBD1. Germline lookup yields CDR1 MDHEN and CDR2 SYDVKM. The length of the CDR3 is 15 residues. The V and J ends lost 6 bases and 4 bases, in that order; junction bases with no gene match: 9. CDR3 protein: CASRSGQVWNQPQHF. In nucleotides, the CDR3 is TGTGCCAGCAGAAGCGGACAGGTATGGAATCAGCCCCAGCATTTT.

This chain links TRBV11-3 with TRBJ1-2; 11 bases are a match to TRBD1. This CDR3 region has 15 residues. V gave up 3 bases and J gave up 4 bases; unmatched junction bases: 4. Looked up from germline, CDR1 is SGHNT and CDR2 is YENEEA. The CDR3 DNA reads as TGTGCCAGCAGCTTTCCGGGACAGGGGGGCTATGGCTACACCTTC. It encodes CASSFPGQGGYGYTF.

The chain recombines TRBV29-1 with TRBJ1-1, with a possible D match to TRBD1 (6 bases). CDR3 length: 14 amino acids. Germline CDR1 reads SQVTM; CDR2 reads ANQGSEA. V was clipped by 5 bases and J by 3 bases, with 16 bases between them. CDR3 loop: CSVHQDSYHTEAFF. In nucleotides, the CDR3 is TGCAGCGTTCATCAGGACAGCTACCACACTGAAGCTTTCTTT.

The rearrangement joins TRBV9 to TRBJ2-3, with 8 bases identical to TRBD2. J lost 4 bases, V lost 2 bases, and 9 bases had no gene match. This CDR3 region has 16 residues. Germline V gives CDR1 SGDLS, CDR2 YYNGEE. The CDR3 DNA sequence: TGTGCCAGCAGCGTGTCTAGCGGGTACGATTCAGATACGCAGTATTTT. Its protein is CASSVSSGYDSDTQYF.

This chain links TRBV9 with TRBJ2-5; D possibly corresponds to TRBD1 (6 bases). This CDR3 is built from 13 residues. Per germline, CDR1 SGDLS and CDR2 YYNGEE. Trimming took 3 bases from V and 5 from J, leaving 11 bases between them. CDR3 loop: CASSASGVETQYF. The CDR3 DNA follows: TGTGCCAGCAGCGCCTCAGGGGTCGAGACCCAGTACTTC.

This clone was detected once. The chain recombines TRBV7-2 with TRBJ2-7; 9 bases line up with TRBD1. The CDR3 contains 16 residues. The germline V gene has CDR1 SGHTA and CDR2 FQGNSA. The V and J ends lost 0 bases and 3 bases, in that order; junction bases with no gene match: 6. This CDR3 is CASSLAGTGMGYEQYF. CDR3 coding DNA: TGTGCCAGCAGCTTAGCGGGGACAGGGATGGGCTACGAGCAGTACTTC.

J is TRBJ2-3 and V is TRBV10-3; D is perhaps TRBD2 (5 bases). The length of the CDR3 is 13 residues. V was clipped by 10 bases and J by 1 base, with 12 bases between them. Germline V gene data show CDR1 as ENHRY and CDR2 as SYGVKD. For the CDR3, the DNA is TGTGCCACTACGGCGAGGGGCACAGATACGCAGTATTTT. This translates into CATTARGTDTQYF.

CDR3: CSSGGGSEQFF. CDR3 nucleotides: TGCAGCTCCGGGGGGGGAAGTGAGCAGTTCTTC. The chain uses TRBV29-1 and TRBJ2-1, with TRBD2 matching over 8 bases. Germline values: CDR1 SQVTM, CDR2 ANQGSEA. This CDR3 comprises 11 residues. V lost 8 bases and J lost 9; bases outside the gene matches: 6.

Only one count was recorded for this clone. J is TRBJ2-7 and V is TRBV19, with 10 bases lining up with TRBD2. CDR1 is LNHDA, CDR2 SQIVND, per germline (reference sequence). V was pared by 2 bases and J by 5 bases, with 6 bases of the junction left unmatched. This CDR3 has 15 residues. The CDR3 DNA sequence: TGTGCCAGTAGTATATACGGACTAGCGGAGGACGAGCAGTACTTC. Amino acids: CASSIYGLAEDEQYF.

V gene TRBV5-1 combines with J gene TRBJ2-1; 12 bases are a match to TRBD2. The trim removed 4 bases at V and 7 bases at J, leaving 9 bases unmatched. The germline gives CDR1 SGHRS, CDR2 YFSETQ. The CDR3 spans 16 residues. CDR3 DNA sequence: TGCGCCAGCAGCGCAGGACTAGCGGGATTGTGGAATGAGCAGTTCTTC. Its protein is CASSAGLAGLWNEQFF.